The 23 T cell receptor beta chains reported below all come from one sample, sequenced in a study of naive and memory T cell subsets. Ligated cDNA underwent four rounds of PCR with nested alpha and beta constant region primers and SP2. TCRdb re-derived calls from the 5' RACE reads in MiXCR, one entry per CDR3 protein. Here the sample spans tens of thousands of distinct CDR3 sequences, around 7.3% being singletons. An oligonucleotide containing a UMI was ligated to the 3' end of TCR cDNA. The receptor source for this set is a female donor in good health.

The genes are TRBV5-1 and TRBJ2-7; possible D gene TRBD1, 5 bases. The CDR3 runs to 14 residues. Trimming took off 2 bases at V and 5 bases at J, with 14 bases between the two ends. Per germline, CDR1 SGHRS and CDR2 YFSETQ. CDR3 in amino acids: CASSLGDNNDEQYF. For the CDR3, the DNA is TGCGCCAGCAGCTTAGGGGATAACAACGACGAGCAGTACTTC.

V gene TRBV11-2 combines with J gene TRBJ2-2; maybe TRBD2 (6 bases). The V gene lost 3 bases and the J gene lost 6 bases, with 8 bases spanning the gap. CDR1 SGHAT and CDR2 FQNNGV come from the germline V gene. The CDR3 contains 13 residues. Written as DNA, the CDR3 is TGTGCCAGCAGCTTGGCGGGGCCCGGGGAGCTGTTTTTT. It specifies CASSLAGPGELFF.

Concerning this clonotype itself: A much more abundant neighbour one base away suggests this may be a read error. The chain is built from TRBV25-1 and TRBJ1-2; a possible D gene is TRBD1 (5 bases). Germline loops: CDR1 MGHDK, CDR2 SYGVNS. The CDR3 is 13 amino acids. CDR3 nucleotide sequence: TGTGCCAGCAGTGAACCAGGGCTAGATGGCGACACCTTC. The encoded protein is CASSEPGLDGDTF.

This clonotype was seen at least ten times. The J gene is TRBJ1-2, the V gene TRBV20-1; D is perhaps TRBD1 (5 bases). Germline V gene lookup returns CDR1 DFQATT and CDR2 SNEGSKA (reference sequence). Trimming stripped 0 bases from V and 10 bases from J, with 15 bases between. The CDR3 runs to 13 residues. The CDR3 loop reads CSARDRRQLNYTF. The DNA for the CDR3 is TGCAGTGCTAGAGATCGAAGACAGCTTAACTACACCTTC.

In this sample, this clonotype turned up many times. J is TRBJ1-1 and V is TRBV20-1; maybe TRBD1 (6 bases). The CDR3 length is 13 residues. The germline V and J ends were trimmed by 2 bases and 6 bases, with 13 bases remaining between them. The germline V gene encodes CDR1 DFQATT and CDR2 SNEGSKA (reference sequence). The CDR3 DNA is TGCAGTGCTAGAAGAAGGGGGGCCCCTGAAGCTTTCTTT. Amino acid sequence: CSARRRGAPEAFF.

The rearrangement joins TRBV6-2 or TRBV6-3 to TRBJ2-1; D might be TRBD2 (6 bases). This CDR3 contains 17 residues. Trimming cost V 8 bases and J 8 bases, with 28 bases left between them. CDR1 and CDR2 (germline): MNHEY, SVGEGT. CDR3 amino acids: CASGLRWDFRNWDEQFF. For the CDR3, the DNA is TGTGCCAGCGGTCTACGTTGGGACTTCCGAAATTGGGATGAGCAGTTCTTC.

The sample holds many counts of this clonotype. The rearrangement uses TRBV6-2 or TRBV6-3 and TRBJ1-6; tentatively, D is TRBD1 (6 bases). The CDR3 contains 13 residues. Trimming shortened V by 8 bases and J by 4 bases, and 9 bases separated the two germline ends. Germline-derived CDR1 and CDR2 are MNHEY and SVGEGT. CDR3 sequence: CASWTAYNSPLHF. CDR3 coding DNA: TGTGCCAGCTGGACAGCTTATAATTCACCCCTCCACTTT.

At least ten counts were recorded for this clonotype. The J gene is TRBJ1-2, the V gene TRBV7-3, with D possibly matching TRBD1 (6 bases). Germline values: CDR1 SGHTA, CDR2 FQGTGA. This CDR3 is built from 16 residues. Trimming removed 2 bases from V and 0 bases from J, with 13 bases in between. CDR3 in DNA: TGTGCCAGCAGCTTAGCTGGGGGCGCCGCTAACTATGGCTACACCTTC. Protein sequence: CASSLAGGAANYGYTF. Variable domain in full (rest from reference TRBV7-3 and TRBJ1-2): GAGVSQTPSNKVTEKGKYVELRCDPISGHTALYWYRQSLGQGPEFLIYFQGTGAADDSGLPNDRFFAVRPEGSVSTLKIQRTERGDSAVYLCASSLAGGAANYGYTFGSGTRLTVV.

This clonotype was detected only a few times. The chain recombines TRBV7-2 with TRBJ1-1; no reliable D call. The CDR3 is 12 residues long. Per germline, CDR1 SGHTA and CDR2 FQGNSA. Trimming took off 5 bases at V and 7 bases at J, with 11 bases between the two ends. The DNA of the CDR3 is TGTGCCAGCAGCCTAACCCTGATTGAAGCTTTCTTT. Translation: CASSLTLIEAFF.

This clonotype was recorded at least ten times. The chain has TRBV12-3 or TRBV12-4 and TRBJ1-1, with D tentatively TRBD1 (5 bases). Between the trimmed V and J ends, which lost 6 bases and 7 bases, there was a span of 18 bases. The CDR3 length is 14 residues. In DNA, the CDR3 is TGTGCCAGCAGCTGGTTCGGGGGGTCCGGTGAAGCTTTCTTT. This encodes CASSWFGGSGEAFF.

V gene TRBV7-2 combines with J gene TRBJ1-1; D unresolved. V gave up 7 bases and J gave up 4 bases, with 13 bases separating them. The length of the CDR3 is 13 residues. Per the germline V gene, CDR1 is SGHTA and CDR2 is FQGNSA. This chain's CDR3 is CASTRQVGTEAFF. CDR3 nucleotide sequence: TGTGCCAGCACCCGTCAGGTTGGCACTGAAGCTTTCTTT.

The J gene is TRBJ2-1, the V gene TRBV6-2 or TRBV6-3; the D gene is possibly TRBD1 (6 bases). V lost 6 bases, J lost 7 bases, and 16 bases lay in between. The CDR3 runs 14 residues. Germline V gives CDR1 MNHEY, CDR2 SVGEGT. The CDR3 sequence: CASRLFAGDNEQFF. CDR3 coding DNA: TGTGCCAGCAGACTTTTCGCAGGGGATAATGAGCAGTTCTTC.

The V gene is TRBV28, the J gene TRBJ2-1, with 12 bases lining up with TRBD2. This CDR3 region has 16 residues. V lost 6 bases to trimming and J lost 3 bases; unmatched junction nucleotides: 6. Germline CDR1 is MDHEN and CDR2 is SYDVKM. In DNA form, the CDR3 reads TGTGCCAGCAGACTCACTAGCGGGGGGAGCTACAATGAGCAGTTCTTC. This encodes CASRLTSGGSYNEQFF.

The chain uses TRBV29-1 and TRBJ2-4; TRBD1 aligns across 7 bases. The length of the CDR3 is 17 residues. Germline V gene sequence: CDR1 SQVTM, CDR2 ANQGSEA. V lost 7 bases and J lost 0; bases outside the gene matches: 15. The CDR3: CSALGQSNYLAKNIQYF. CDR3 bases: TGCAGCGCCTTGGGACAGTCCAACTACTTAGCCAAAAACATTCAGTACTTC.

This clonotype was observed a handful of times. CDR3 nucleotides: TGTGCCAGCCAGACTCCCGGCAGGAAAAAGAAGTACTTC. It is translated as CASQTPGRKKKYF. V is TRBV28 and J is TRBJ2-7; D unresolved. The CDR3 spans 13 residues. Germline V gene data show CDR1 as MDHEN and CDR2 as SYDVKM. Trimming removed 8 bases from V and 11 bases from J, with 22 bases in between. Full variable domain (remainder filled in from reference TRBV28 and TRBJ2-7): DVKVTQSSRYLVKRTGEKVFLECVQDMDHENMFWYRQDPGLGLRLIYFSYDVKMKEKGDIPEGYSVSREKKERFSLILESASTNQTSMYLCASQTPGRKKKYFGPGTRLTVT.

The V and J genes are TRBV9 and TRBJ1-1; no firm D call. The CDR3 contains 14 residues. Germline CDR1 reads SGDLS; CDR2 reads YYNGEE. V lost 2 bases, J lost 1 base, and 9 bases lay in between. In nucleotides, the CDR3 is TGTGCCAGCAGCGTCGAAGACTGGAACACTGAAGCTTTCTTT. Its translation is CASSVEDWNTEAFF.

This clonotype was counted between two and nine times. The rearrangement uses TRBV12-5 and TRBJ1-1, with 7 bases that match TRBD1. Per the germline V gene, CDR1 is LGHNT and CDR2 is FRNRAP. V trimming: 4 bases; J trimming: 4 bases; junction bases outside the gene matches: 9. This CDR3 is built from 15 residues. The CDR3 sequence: CASGWLTGSATEAFF. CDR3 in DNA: TGTGCTAGTGGTTGGCTGACAGGGAGTGCCACTGAAGCTTTCTTT.

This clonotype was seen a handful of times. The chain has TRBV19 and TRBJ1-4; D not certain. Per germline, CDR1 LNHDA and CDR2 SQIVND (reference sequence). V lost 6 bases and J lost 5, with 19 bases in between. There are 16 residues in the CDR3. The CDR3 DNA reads TGTGCCAGTAGGCACATTGGCTCGGGGTACAATGAAAAACTGTTTTTT. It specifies CASRHIGSGYNEKLFF.

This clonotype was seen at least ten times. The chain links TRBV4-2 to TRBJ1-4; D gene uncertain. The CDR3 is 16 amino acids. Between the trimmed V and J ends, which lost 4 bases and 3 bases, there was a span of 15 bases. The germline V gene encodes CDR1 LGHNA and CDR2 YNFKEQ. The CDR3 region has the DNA TGTGCCAGCAGCCCCCGGATCGCGTTTCCTAATGAAAAACTGTTTTTT. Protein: CASSPRIAFPNEKLFF.

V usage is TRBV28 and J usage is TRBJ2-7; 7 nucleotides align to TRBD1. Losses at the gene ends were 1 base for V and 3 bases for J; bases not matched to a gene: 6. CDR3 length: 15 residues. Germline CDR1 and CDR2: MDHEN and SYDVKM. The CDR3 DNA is TGTGCCAGCAGTTTATTCGACAGGGTCGGCTACGAGCAGTACTTC. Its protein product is CASSLFDRVGYEQYF.

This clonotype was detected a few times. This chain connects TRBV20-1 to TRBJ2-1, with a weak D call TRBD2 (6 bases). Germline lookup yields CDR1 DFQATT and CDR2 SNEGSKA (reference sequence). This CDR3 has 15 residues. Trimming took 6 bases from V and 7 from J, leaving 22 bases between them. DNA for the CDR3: TGCAGTGCCGCAGACACCGGGACTGGGGGGAATGAGCAGTTCTTC. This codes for CSAADTGTGGNEQFF.

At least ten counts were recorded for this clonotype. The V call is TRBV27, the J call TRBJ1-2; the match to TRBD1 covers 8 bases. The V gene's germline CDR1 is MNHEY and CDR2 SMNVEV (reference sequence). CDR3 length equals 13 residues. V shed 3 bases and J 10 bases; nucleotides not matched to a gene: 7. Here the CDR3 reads CASSFGQGAVYTF. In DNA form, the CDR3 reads TGTGCCAGCAGTTTTGGGCAGGGGGCTGTCTACACCTTC.

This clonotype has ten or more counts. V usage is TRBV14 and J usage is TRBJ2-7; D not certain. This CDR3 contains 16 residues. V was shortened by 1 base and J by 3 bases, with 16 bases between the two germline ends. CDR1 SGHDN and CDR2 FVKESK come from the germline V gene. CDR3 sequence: CASSQVSAHTFYEQYF. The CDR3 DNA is TGTGCCAGCAGCCAAGTTTCAGCGCACACCTTCTACGAGCAGTACTTC.